This record concerns one T cell receptor (beta chain) sequence. Antigen: not known. These data originate in a study of T cell responses to AZD1222 COVID-19 vaccine. Germline assignment: CDR1 LNHDA and CDR2 SQIVND (reference sequence). V lost 6 bases to trimming and J lost 8 bases, with 20 bases between them. The CDR3 length is 15 residues. Clones were read by immunoSEQ multiplex PCR, and TCRdb kept only the in-frame ones, dropping some. The sample contains over 150,000 clones, approximately 86% of which appear only once. Study observations and caveats: Along spike, vaccine-associated CD4 TCRs were found throughout, with dominance at 160-218 and 743-854. Donor demographics were predominantly white British with a female majority; clonal diversity may be underestimated.

This specimen consisted of peripheral blood, obtained on day 0 of AZD1222 vaccination. The sequence was collected from an adult in good health. The J gene is TRBJ2-1, the V gene TRBV19; maybe TRBD2 (6 bases). As DNA, the CDR3 is TGTGCCAGTAGGGAGGGGCAAACTCACACGGATGAGCAGTTCTTC. The encoded protein is CASREGQTHTDEQFF.